This T cell receptor beta chain was identified during a study of early T cells in non-severe SARS-CoV-2 infection. Concerning this clonotype itself: Its target is not known.

Trimming left V 8 bases short and J 3 bases short, with 4 bases between. The CDR3 length is 10 residues. CDR1 is SNHLY and CDR2 is FYNNEI in the germline V gene. The study, taken as a whole, reports: VDJdb-based annotation leaned toward anti-spike CD8 responses and missed private and CD4 specificities.

The TCR library protocol attached unique molecular identifiers to the individual cDNA molecules. TCRdb analysed the 5' RACE reads with MiXCR anew, one entry per CDR3 protein. The sample shows 40,000 to 50,000 distinct CDR3 sequences, roughly 13% of them seen only once. This clonotype was sampled from an adult who was a healthcare worker with PCR-confirmed SARS-CoV-2 infection or an uninfected control (not recorded which). Sequenced sample: whole blood. The chain couples TRBV2 to TRBJ2-5; D remains unclear. CDR3 amino acids: CASGEETQYF. In nucleotides, the CDR3 is TGTGCCAGCGGGGAAGAGACCCAGTACTTC.